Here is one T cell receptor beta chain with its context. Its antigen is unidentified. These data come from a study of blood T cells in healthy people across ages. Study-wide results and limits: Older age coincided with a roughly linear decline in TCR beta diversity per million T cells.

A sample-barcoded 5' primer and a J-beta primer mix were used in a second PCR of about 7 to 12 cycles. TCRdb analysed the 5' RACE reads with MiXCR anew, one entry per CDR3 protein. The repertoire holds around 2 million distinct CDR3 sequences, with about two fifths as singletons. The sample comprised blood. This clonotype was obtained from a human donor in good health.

CDR3 DNA sequence: TGTGCCAGCAGCCCCCTGGTTTTGCGGGGGGGCCAAGCCGAGCAGTTCTTC. Its protein product is CASSPLVLRGGQAEQFF. The rearrangement links TRBV9 to TRBJ2-1; TRBD2 agrees at 9 bases. Germline trimming cut 4 bases from V and 10 bases from J; bases unmatched to any gene: 18. The CDR3 is 17 amino acids. Germline assignment: CDR1 SGDLS and CDR2 YYNGEE.